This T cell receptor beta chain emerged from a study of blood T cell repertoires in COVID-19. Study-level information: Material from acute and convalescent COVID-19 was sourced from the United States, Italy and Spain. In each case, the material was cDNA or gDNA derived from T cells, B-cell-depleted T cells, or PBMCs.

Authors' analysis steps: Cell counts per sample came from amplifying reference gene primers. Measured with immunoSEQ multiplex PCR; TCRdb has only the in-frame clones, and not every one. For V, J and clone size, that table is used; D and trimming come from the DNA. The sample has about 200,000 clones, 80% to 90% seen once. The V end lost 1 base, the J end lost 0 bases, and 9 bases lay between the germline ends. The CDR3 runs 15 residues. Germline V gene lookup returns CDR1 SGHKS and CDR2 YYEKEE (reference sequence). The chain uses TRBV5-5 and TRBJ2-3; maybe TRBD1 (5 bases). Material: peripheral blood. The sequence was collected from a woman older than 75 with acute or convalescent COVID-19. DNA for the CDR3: TGTGCCAGCAGCTTGCTGCAGGGTAGCACAGATACGCAGTATTTT. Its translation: CASSLLQGSTDTQYF.